This T cell receptor beta chain was found in a study of CD8+ T cells in alopecia areata. Only a few counts were recorded for this clone. Its cognate antigen is unknown. As the sequencing template, cDNA was produced by extracting RNA and reverse transcribing it. Clones were sequenced by immunoSEQ multiplex PCR, and TCRdb holds only the in-frame ones, with some missing. The sample holds over 150,000 clones, around three fifths seen once. Between the trimmed V and J ends, which lost 7 bases and 2 bases, there was a span of 16 bases. The CDR3 is 14 amino acids. Germline V gives CDR1 SQVTM, CDR2 ANQGSEA. Findings and caveats of the study: An increase in clonality over normal scalp was evident in lesional scalp, especially alopecia totalis/universalis. A large proportion of expanded lesional clones were detected persisting in scalp and blood during tofacitinib. Scalp clonality and expanded CD8+ clones among the top 100 fell significantly with tofacitinib.

As for treatment: oral pan-JAK inhibitor, 5-10 mg twice daily. The sequenced sample was CD4+ T cells sorted from blood, obtained at week 24, from a patient treated with tofacitinib. This sequence joins TRBV29-1 and TRBJ2-3, with D unclear. The sequence was obtained from a human donor with alopecia areata. This CDR3 reads CSALLAAHTDTQYF. In DNA form, the CDR3 reads TGCAGCGCCTTACTGGCGGCCCACACAGATACGCAGTATTTT.